What follows are 24 T cell receptor beta chains derived from one specimen sequenced in a study of chemoradiotherapy in HPV16-positive cancers. Repertoires were generated with immunoSEQ multiplex PCR, while TCRdb's copy carries only in-frame clones and drops some. The table lists approximately 1,300 clones, about three quarters of them singletons. The sequenced sample was tumor tissue, obtained from a patient who underwent chemoradiotherapy. The receptors come from a human donor with HPV-associated anogenital cancer.

The rearrangement uses TRBV7-2 and TRBJ2-3; 10 nucleotides align to TRBD2. V was pared by 2 bases and J by 1 base, with 9 bases of the junction left unmatched. The CDR3 loop spans 18 amino acids. Looked up from germline, CDR1 is SGHTA and CDR2 is FQGNSA. The DNA for the CDR3 is TGTGCCAGCAGCTTAACTTCTAGCGGGAGCGGGCGCACAGATACGCAGTATTTT. Protein product: CASSLTSSGSGRTDTQYF. The full variable domain, with the rest looked up from reference TRBV7-2 and TRBJ2-3, is GAGVSQSPSNKVTEKGKDVELRCDPISGHTALYWYRQSLGQGLEFLIYFQGNSAPDKSGLPSDRFSAERTGGSVSTLTIQRTQQEDSAVYLCASSLTSSGSGRTDTQYFGPGTRLTVL.

The rearrangement links TRBV5-8 to TRBJ2-1; perhaps D is TRBD1 or TRBD2 (5 bases each). Trimming removed 1 base from V and 6 bases from J, with 14 bases in between. Per germline, CDR1 SGHTS and CDR2 YDEGEE. This CDR3 is 15 amino acids long. The chain's CDR3 is CASSLWGIRGNEQFF. DNA for the CDR3: TGTGCCAGCAGCTTGTGGGGGATAAGGGGCAATGAGCAGTTCTTC. Together with reference TRBV5-8 and TRBJ2-1, the CDR3 gives the full variable domain: EAGVTQSPTHLIKTRGQQATLRCSPISGHTSVYWYQQALGLGLQFLLWYDEGEERNRGNFPPRFSGRQFPNYSSELNVNALELEDSALYLCASSLWGIRGNEQFFGPGTRLTVL.

This chain connects TRBV10-3 to TRBJ2-1, with 8 bases lining up with TRBD1. Germline CDR1 is ENHRY and CDR2 is SYGVKD. The CDR3 spans 14 residues. The trim removed 8 bases at V and 5 bases at J, leaving 8 bases unmatched. The CDR3 reads CAIWTGTGHNEQFF. Written as DNA, the CDR3 is TGTGCCATCTGGACAGGGACAGGTCACAATGAGCAGTTCTTC.

This chain uses TRBV11-1 with TRBJ1-1; 9 bases are shared with TRBD1. Germline V gives CDR1 SGHAT, CDR2 FQDESV (reference sequence). The CDR3 length is 14 residues. The V gene end was trimmed by 5 bases and the J gene end by 1 base; junction bases not matched to a gene: 2. The CDR3 region is CASSHRGRNTEAFF. DNA for the CDR3: TGTGCCAGCAGCCACAGGGGGCGGAACACTGAAGCTTTCTTT.

The rearrangement uses TRBV27 and TRBJ2-1; TRBD2 matches at 12 bases. Looked up from germline, CDR1 is MNHEY and CDR2 is SMNVEV (reference sequence). The CDR3 is 16 residues long. Trimming removed 5 bases from V and 4 bases from J; junction bases left unmatched: 6. The DNA for the CDR3 is TGTGCCAGCAGTGACGGGACTAGCGGGCAGTACAATGAGCAGTTCTTC. Its protein is CASSDGTSGQYNEQFF.

This clone was observed a single time. This rearrangement joins TRBV11-2 to TRBJ1-5; D gene ambiguous. The germline gives CDR1 SGHAT, CDR2 FQNNGV. The V gene lost 4 bases and the J gene lost 4 bases, with 14 bases spanning the gap. The CDR3 runs to 15 residues. This CDR3 reads CASSSGRKPNQPQHF. CDR3 coding DNA: TGTGCCAGCAGCTCTGGACGAAAACCTAATCAGCCCCAGCATTTT.

The J gene is TRBJ2-7, the V gene TRBV4-3; tentative D call: TRBD2 (5 bases). The V end lost 4 bases, the J end lost 5 bases, and 21 bases lay between the germline ends. The CDR3 has 16 residues. Germline-derived CDR1 and CDR2 are LGHNA and YSLEER. CDR3: CASSPNPLPGLDEQYF. The CDR3 DNA reads TGCGCCAGCAGCCCGAACCCGCTTCCGGGGTTGGACGAGCAGTACTTC.

The V gene is TRBV5-1, the J gene TRBJ2-5, with a possible D match to TRBD2 (5 bases). Trimming shortened V by 4 bases and J by 5 bases, and 15 bases separated the two germline ends. The CDR3 spans 14 residues. The germline CDR1 and CDR2 sequences are SGHRS and YFSETQ. CDR3 nucleotides: TGCGCCAGCAGCCCATGGCCCACGGGGGAGACCCAGTACTTC. This gives the protein CASSPWPTGETQYF.

The rearrangement uses TRBV19 and TRBJ2-3; D remains ambiguous. Trimming left V 5 bases short and J 1 base short, with 7 bases between. Germline loops: CDR1 LNHDA, CDR2 SQIVND (reference sequence). The CDR3 spans 13 residues. The CDR3 region has the DNA TGTGCCAGTAGTCTCAGCGGCACAGATACGCAGTATTTT. Translating it yields CASSLSGTDTQYF.

The rearrangement links TRBV30 to TRBJ1-2; no reliable D call. V was clipped by 5 bases and J by 1 base, with 11 bases between them. The CDR3 sequence is 13 residues long. In germline, CDR1 is GTSNPN, CDR2 SVGIG (reference sequence). The CDR3 spells CAWDRGFNYGYTF. CDR3 DNA sequence: TGTGCCTGGGATAGAGGTTTTAACTATGGCTACACCTTC.

The V and J genes are TRBV7-2 and TRBJ1-2; no clear D gene. Germline-derived CDR1 and CDR2 are SGHTA and FQGNSA. The CDR3 has 14 residues. The germline V and J ends were trimmed by 1 base and 10 bases, with 16 bases remaining between them. As DNA, the CDR3 is TGTGCCAGCAGCTTAGAATTCGGTGCCTGCGACTACACCTTC. This encodes CASSLEFGACDYTF.

This clone appeared a few times. The chain recombines TRBV5-4 with TRBJ2-1, with 7 bases that match TRBD2. The CDR3 loop spans 14 amino acids. Germline CDR1 is SGHNT and CDR2 is YYREEE (reference sequence). After removal of 4 bases from V and 10 bases from J, the junction contained 11 bases not matched to a gene. Here the CDR3 reads CASSPLGLSGEQFF. The CDR3 nucleotides read TGTGCCAGCAGCCCATTGGGCCTTAGCGGGGAGCAGTTCTTC.

This clone was seen only a few times. This sequence joins TRBV9 and TRBJ2-7; D possibly matches TRBD1 or TRBD2 (6 bases each). Germline V gene lookup returns CDR1 SGDLS and CDR2 YYNGEE. There are 15 residues in the CDR3. Trimming pared 4 bases from V and 6 bases from J, leaving 20 bases between. CDR3: CASSPRGRVGGEQYF. The CDR3, as DNA: TGTGCCAGCAGCCCCCGGGGGAGAGTAGGGGGCGAGCAGTACTTC.

The CDR3 DNA reads TGTGCCAGCAGACTAAATAGCAATCAGCCCCAGCATTTT. Amino acids: CASRLNSNQPQHF. The J gene is TRBJ1-5, the V gene TRBV6-1; D call uncertain. The germline V gene encodes CDR1 MNHNS and CDR2 SASEGT. V gave up 6 bases and J gave up 0 bases, with 6 bases separating them. The CDR3 has 13 residues.

V gene TRBV25-1 combines with J gene TRBJ2-5; D not resolved. CDR1 and CDR2 from the germline V gene are MGHDK and SYGVNS. Trimming took off 1 base at V and 3 bases at J, with 12 bases between the two ends. This CDR3 region has 15 residues. CDR3 in amino acids: CASSEWKDTEETQYF. In nucleotides, the CDR3 is TGTGCCAGCAGTGAATGGAAAGACACAGAAGAGACCCAGTACTTC. The variable domain in full, with the rest retrieved from reference TRBV25-1 and TRBJ2-5, is EADIYQTPRYLVIGTGKKITLECSQTMGHDKMYWYQQDPGMELHLIHYSYGVNSTEKGDLSSESTVSRIRTEHFPLTLESARPSHTSQYLCASSEWKDTEETQYFGPGTRLLVL.

This chain links TRBV4-3 with TRBJ2-7; 8 bases match TRBD1. The germline gives CDR1 LGHNA, CDR2 YSLEER. There are 16 residues in the CDR3. The V and J ends lost 4 bases and 5 bases, in that order; junction bases with no gene match: 13. This CDR3 reads CASSLLGTGGLDEQYF. The CDR3 nucleotides read TGCGCCAGCAGCCTCTTAGGGACAGGAGGCTTGGACGAGCAGTACTTC.

The chain employs TRBV10-3 and TRBJ1-5; D unclear. The ends were cut back, 4 bases at V and 2 bases at J, with 12 bases in the middle. The CDR3 extends over 15 amino acids. Germline V gives CDR1 ENHRY, CDR2 SYGVKD. CDR3: CAISAGVKGNQPQHF. The CDR3 DNA reads as TGTGCCATCAGTGCCGGGGTTAAGGGCAATCAGCCCCAGCATTTT.

The chain recombines TRBV2 with TRBJ1-1, with D possibly matching TRBD1 (5 bases). Germline V gives CDR1 SNHLY, CDR2 FYNNEI. Trimming cost V 1 base and J 3 bases, with 6 bases left between them. CDR3 length: 13 residues. In DNA form, the CDR3 reads TGTGCCAGCAGTGAAGGGGGGGACACTGAAGCTTTCTTT. It encodes CASSEGGDTEAFF.

This clone was observed a few times. V is TRBV6-1 and J is TRBJ1-1; 7 nucleotides match TRBD1. With V trimmed by 7 bases and J by 0 bases, 5 bases remained unmatched. Germline V gives CDR1 MNHNS, CDR2 SASEGT. The CDR3 length is 14 residues. CDR3 nucleotides: TGTGCCAGCATGGGGACAGCAATGAACACTGAAGCTTTCTTT. It translates to CASMGTAMNTEAFF.

The chain employs TRBV4-2 and TRBJ1-4; possibly TRBD1 for D (5 bases). CDR1 LGHNA and CDR2 YNFKEQ come from the germline V gene. The length of the CDR3 is 18 residues. Trimming stripped 5 bases from V and 0 bases from J, with 19 bases between. DNA for the CDR3: TGTGCCAGCAGCTACGAGACAGTGGGAGTTGCAACTAATGAAAAACTGTTTTTT. The encoded protein is CASSYETVGVATNEKLFF.

The V gene is TRBV28, the J gene TRBJ2-1, with unresolved D. Trimming took off 5 bases at V and 2 bases at J, with 13 bases between the two ends. The CDR3 is 15 amino acids. CDR1 is MDHEN, CDR2 SYDVKM, per germline. CDR3 coding DNA: TGTGCCAGCAGTCAGCCCGGGCCTGCCTACAATGAGCAGTTCTTC. It encodes CASSQPGPAYNEQFF.

The chain is built from TRBV7-9 and TRBJ2-1, with D possibly being TRBD2 (5 bases). CDR1 is SEHNR, CDR2 FQNEAQ, per germline (reference sequence). V lost 4 bases and J lost 3, with 13 bases in between. The CDR3 is made up of 15 amino acids. The CDR3 DNA is TGTGCCAGCAGCTCTATGGGAGTGGGCTACAATGAGCAGTTCTTC. Residues: CASSSMGVGYNEQFF.

The J gene is TRBJ1-2, the V gene TRBV7-3, with a tentative D call TRBD1 (5 bases). V was shortened by 3 bases and J by 7 bases, with 18 bases between the two germline ends. Germline V lookup: CDR1 SGHTA, CDR2 FQGTGA. The CDR3 extends over 15 amino acids. The CDR3 nucleotides read TGTGCCAGCAGCTTTGGGGGAGGATTATCTGGTGGCTACACCTTC. Translation gives CASSFGGGLSGGYTF.

This sequence joins TRBV6-1 and TRBJ2-2; D possibly corresponds to TRBD2 (6 bases). V dropped 2 bases and J dropped 7 bases, with 11 bases sitting between them. This CDR3 has 14 amino acids. CDR1 MNHNS and CDR2 SASEGT come from the germline V gene. The CDR3 DNA is TGTGCCAGCAGTGAATATGGGGAGGTCGGGGAGCTGTTTTTT. Protein sequence: CASSEYGEVGELFF.